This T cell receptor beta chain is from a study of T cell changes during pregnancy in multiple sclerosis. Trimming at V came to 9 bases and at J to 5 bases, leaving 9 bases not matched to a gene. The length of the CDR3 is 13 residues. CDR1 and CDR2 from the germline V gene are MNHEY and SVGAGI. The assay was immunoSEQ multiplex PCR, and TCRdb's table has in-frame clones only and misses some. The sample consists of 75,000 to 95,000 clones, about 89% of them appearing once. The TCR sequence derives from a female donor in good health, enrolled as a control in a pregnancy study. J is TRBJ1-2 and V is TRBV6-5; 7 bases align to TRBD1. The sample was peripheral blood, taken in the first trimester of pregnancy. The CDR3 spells CASRSGGTYGYTF. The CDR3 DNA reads TGTGCCAGTCGTTCAGGGGGGACGTATGGCTACACCTTC.